Following are 25 T cell receptor beta chains from one sample sequenced in a study of T cells in Graves' hyperthyroidism and ophthalmopathy. Amplification of TCR beta CDR3 regions used RNA as the template. Initially, a first-round RT-PCR of the TCR CDR3 employed the HTBI primer set. TCRdb reprocessed the multiplex PCR reads via MiXCR and lists one record per CDR3 protein. Among 550,000 to 700,000 distinct CDR3 sequences listed, around 46% were seen once. Specimen: peripheral blood or thyroid tissue (not recorded which). Source of these receptors: an adult woman with Graves' disease, either hyperthyroidism or ophthalmopathy (not recorded which).

A few counts support this clonotype. V usage is TRBV30 and J usage is TRBJ1-1, with 11 bases fitting TRBD1. CDR3 length: 16 amino acids. Germline trimming cut 3 bases from V and 5 bases from J; bases unmatched to any gene: 11. Germline V gives CDR1 GTSNPN, CDR2 SVGIG (reference sequence). The DNA of the CDR3 is TGTGCCTGGAGGGAAATCCCCCGGGACAGGGGGACTGAAGCTTTCTTT. Translation: CAWREIPRDRGTEAFF.

The chain couples TRBV10-3 to TRBJ2-5; 8 bases are shared with TRBD1. The germline CDR1 and CDR2 sequences are ENHRY and SYGVKD. V lost 5 bases, J lost 7 bases, and 3 bases stayed unmatched. CDR3 length: 12 amino acids. The CDR3 sequence is CAISRDRGTQYF. CDR3 sequence (DNA): TGTGCCATCAGTAGAGACAGGGGGACCCAGTACTTC.

This clonotype was seen at least ten times. In DNA form, the CDR3 reads TGTGCCAGCAGTCGGAGGGCTGAAGCTTTCTTT. This encodes CASSRRAEAFF. This rearrangement joins TRBV6-6 to TRBJ1-1; D uncertain. The V and J ends lost 5 bases and 6 bases respectively, with 7 bases between them. This CDR3 has 11 residues. In germline, CDR1 is MNHNY, CDR2 SVGAGI (reference sequence).

The chain uses TRBV20-1 and TRBJ1-1, with D hard to call. V was clipped by 8 bases and J by 1 base, with 11 bases between them. Per germline, CDR1 DFQATT and CDR2 SNEGSKA (reference sequence). The CDR3 is 12 residues long. The CDR3 sequence is CSLGPGNTEAFF. The CDR3 DNA reads TGCAGTTTAGGCCCAGGGAACACTGAAGCTTTCTTT.

V usage is TRBV2 and J usage is TRBJ2-5; no reliable D call. V was shortened by 1 base and J by 5 bases, with 8 bases between the two germline ends. Looked up from germline, CDR1 is SNHLY and CDR2 is FYNNEI. The CDR3 loop spans 13 amino acids. The CDR3 bases are TGTGCCAGCAGTGAAGTTCCTAGGGAGACCCAGTACTTC. Protein sequence: CASSEVPRETQYF. Variable domain in full (rest from reference TRBV2 and TRBJ2-5): EPEVTQTPSHQVTQMGQEVILRCVPISNHLYFYWYRQILGQKVEFLVSFYNNEISEKSEIFDDQFSVERPDGSNFTLKIRSTKLEDSAMYFCASSEVPRETQYFGPGTRLLVL.

In its sample, this clonotype was seen many times. J is TRBJ1-1 and V is TRBV28, with a weak D call TRBD1 (6 bases). The length of the CDR3 is 15 residues. Trimming took 5 bases from V and 1 from J, leaving 14 bases between them. CDR1 and CDR2 from the germline V gene are MDHEN and SYDVKM. DNA of the CDR3: TGTGCCAGCAGTATACCGGGACACCAGAACACTGAAGCTTTCTTT. It translates to CASSIPGHQNTEAFF. Together with reference TRBV28 and TRBJ1-1, the CDR3 gives the full variable domain: DVKVTQSSRYLVKRTGEKVFLECVQDMDHENMFWYRQDPGLGLRLIYFSYDVKMKEKGDIPEGYSVSREKKERFSLILESASTNQTSMYLCASSIPGHQNTEAFFGQGTRLTVV.

This clonotype came up many times. The V call is TRBV5-6, the J call TRBJ2-2; 9 bases agree with TRBD1. Germline lookup yields CDR1 SGHDT and CDR2 YYEEEE. V was pared by 1 base and J by 6 bases, with 7 bases of the junction left unmatched. The CDR3 sequence is 16 residues long. The CDR3 is CASSLSGQGGSGELFF. CDR3 nucleotide sequence: TGTGCCAGCAGCTTGTCGGGACAGGGAGGATCCGGGGAGCTGTTTTTT.

As for this clonotype: A much larger clone lies a single base off, so this may be a read error. The V and J genes are TRBV10-2 and TRBJ2-1, with a possible D match to TRBD2 (6 bases). The CDR3 extends over 15 amino acids. Germline-derived CDR1 and CDR2 are WSHSY and SAAADI. Trimming removed 7 bases from V and 6 bases from J, with 19 bases in between. In nucleotides, the CDR3 is TGCGCCAGCACTCCAGCGGGTGCCCCCACCAATGAGCAGTTCTTC. Its translation: CASTPAGAPTNEQFF.

This clonotype was counted at least ten times. The V call is TRBV6-1, the J call TRBJ1-2; D might be TRBD1 (5 bases). This CDR3 is 16 amino acids long. CDR1 is MNHNS, CDR2 SASEGT, per germline. V gave up 4 bases and J gave up 4 bases, with 19 bases separating them. The DNA for the CDR3 is TGTGCCAGCAGTGCGCTGGGACTCAACAACCTCTATGGCTACACCTTC. Its protein is CASSALGLNNLYGYTF.

The V gene is TRBV2, the J gene TRBJ1-1, with 10 bases lining up with TRBD1. The germline V gene encodes CDR1 SNHLY and CDR2 FYNNEI. The CDR3 consists of 14 residues. The V and J ends lost 6 bases and 5 bases, in that order; junction bases with no gene match: 6. CDR3 nucleotide sequence: TGTGCCAGCAGACCGGGACAGGGGAAAACTGAAGCTTTCTTT. Its translation is CASRPGQGKTEAFF.

A word on this clonotype: A junction boundary mismatches the germline segment, possibly from a read error. The J gene is TRBJ1-6, the V gene TRBV15; D remains unclear. The CDR3 totals 14 residues. The germline gives CDR1 LNHNV, CDR2 YYDKDF (reference sequence). The CDR3 region has the DNA TGTGCCGCCAGCAGCCAAGCCGGGAGGTCACCCCTCCACTTT. Residues: CAASSQAGRSPLHF.

This chain uses TRBV20-1 with TRBJ2-7; a possible D gene is TRBD2 (5 bases). The CDR3 extends over 12 amino acids. Trimming shortened V by 7 bases and J by 3 bases, and 13 bases separated the two germline ends. CDR1 and CDR2 (germline): DFQATT, SNEGSKA (reference sequence). The CDR3 protein is CSGIGGFYEQYF. CDR3 bases: TGCAGTGGGATTGGCGGGTTCTACGAGCAGTACTTC.

V is TRBV7-8 and J is TRBJ1-5, with 7 nucleotides matching TRBD1. Germline CDR1 SGHVS, CDR2 FQNEAQ. This CDR3 is 16 amino acids long. Trimming removed 1 base from V and 4 bases from J; junction bases left unmatched: 7. DNA for the CDR3: TGTGCCAGCAGCTTAGGGGGGGGACAGAGGAATCAGCCCCAGCATTTT. Its translation: CASSLGGGQRNQPQHF.

V is TRBV10-3 and J is TRBJ1-6; D perhaps matches TRBD1 (6 bases). Trimming took 6 bases from V and 5 from J, leaving 8 bases between them. The CDR3 has 13 amino acids. Per the germline V gene, CDR1 is ENHRY and CDR2 is SYGVKD. In nucleotides, the CDR3 is TGTGCCATCAGACAGGGTGATAATTCACCCCTCCACTTT. Protein product: CAIRQGDNSPLHF.

Concerning this clonotype: Germline is not matched at one junction end, which may reflect a read error. The CDR3 DNA is TGTGCCATCAGTGACAGGGGGTTT. Its protein product is CAISDRGF. The chain couples TRBV10-3 to TRBJ2-3; 7 bases agree with TRBD1. CDR1 is ENHRY and CDR2 is SYGVKD in the germline V gene. The CDR3 has 8 residues.

This clonotype showed up many times. The chain couples TRBV28 to TRBJ2-7; the D is unclear. In germline, CDR1 is MDHEN, CDR2 SYDVKM. The CDR3 covers 12 residues. V shed 5 bases and J shed 4 bases, with 9 bases lying between them. The CDR3 DNA is TGTGCCAGCAGTGGGCCTTGGTACGAGCAGTACTTC. It is translated as CASSGPWYEQYF.

The genes are TRBV29-1 and TRBJ1-4, with D tentatively TRBD1 (5 bases). The V end was cut by 4 bases, the J end by 8 bases, with 14 bases between. Germline V gene lookup returns CDR1 SQVTM and CDR2 ANQGSEA. This CDR3 has 13 residues. Here the CDR3 reads CSVVSRDEEKLFF. CDR3 DNA: TGCAGCGTTGTATCCAGGGACGAAGAAAAACTGTTTTTT.

This sequence joins TRBV15 and TRBJ1-1, with 8 bases fitting TRBD1. Germline trimming cut 0 bases from V and 6 bases from J; bases unmatched to any gene: 18. The CDR3 spans 19 residues. The germline gives CDR1 LNHNV, CDR2 YYDKDF (reference sequence). CDR3 DNA sequence: TGTGCCACCAGCAGAGATGGGAGGGCAGGGGGCTTTAAATTCTCTGAAGCTTTCTTT. It yields the protein CATSRDGRAGGFKFSEAFF.

In the case of this clonotype: This may stem from a read error, because a much larger clone lies one nucleotide away. The final CDR3 position lacks the conserved phenylalanine or tryptophan, pointing to a likely read error. CDR3 bases: TGTGCCAGCAGTTCGTGGGACAGGAACGCCGGGGAGCTGTTTGTT. The encoded protein is CASSSWDRNAGELFV. The genes are TRBV7-9 and TRBJ2-2, with 8 bases fitting TRBD1. CDR3 size: 15 residues. The germline CDR1 and CDR2 sequences are SEHNR and FQNEAQ (reference sequence).

A note on this clonotype: Germline and junction disagree at one end, which may indicate a read error. This chain joins TRBV19 and TRBJ1-5, with 10 bases fitting TRBD1. CDR3 length: 15 residues. CDR1 and CDR2 (germline): LNHDA, SQIVND (reference sequence). The CDR3 spells CASRLGQGSSQPQHF. The CDR3 bases are TGTGCCAGTAGACTGGGACAGGGGAGCAGTCAGCCCCAGCATTTT.

This clonotype was observed at least ten times. The rearrangement joins TRBV3-1 to TRBJ1-1; no reliable D call. CDR3 length: 12 residues. V was trimmed by 4 bases and J by 7 bases, leaving 10 bases between them. The germline V gene has CDR1 LGHDT and CDR2 YNNKEL (reference sequence). The CDR3 coding sequence is TGTGCCAGCAGCCCACGACCGGGTGAAGCTTTCTTT. Protein product: CASSPRPGEAFF.

The V gene is TRBV7-9, the J gene TRBJ2-1; D not certain. V was shortened by 2 bases and J by 3 bases, with 8 bases between the two germline ends. The CDR3 runs to 14 residues. Germline CDR1 SEHNR, CDR2 FQNEAQ (reference sequence). CDR3 region: CASSLRDIYNEQFF. CDR3 coding DNA: TGTGCCAGCAGCTTAAGGGATATCTACAATGAGCAGTTCTTC.

Remarks on this clonotype: It may be a read error: a sequence one base away is much more abundant. This chain connects TRBV11-2 to TRBJ2-7; perhaps TRBD2 as D (7 bases). The germline gives CDR1 SGHAT, CDR2 FQNNGV. The CDR3 has 15 amino acids. The CDR3 DNA reads as TGCGCCAGCAGCCAAGGGGGGGTGTCCCCCTACGAGCAGTACTTC. This gives the protein CASSQGGVSPYEQYF.

This chain connects TRBV10-3 to TRBJ1-2; tentatively, D is TRBD1 (6 bases). CDR1 and CDR2 from the germline V gene are ENHRY and SYGVKD. This CDR3 has 17 amino acids. With 4 bases removed from V and 2 bases from J, the gap between germline ends came to 20 bases. The CDR3 region is CAISALREQGKNYGYTF. The CDR3 bases are TGTGCCATCAGTGCTTTGAGGGAACAGGGAAAGAACTATGGCTACACCTTC.

This clonotype was counted ten times or more. V is TRBV11-2 and J is TRBJ2-7, with TRBD1 identical over 8 bases. CDR3 length: 15 residues. Per germline, CDR1 SGHAT and CDR2 FQNNGV. V gave up 1 base and J gave up 2 bases; unmatched junction bases: 4. CDR3 in DNA: TGTGCCAGCAGCTTAGGGGACAGGCCTCCCTACGAGCAGTACTTC. Protein: CASSLGDRPPYEQYF.